This TCR beta chain is from a study of metastatic and nonmetastatic thyroid tumors. Through MiXCR, TCRdb re-clonotyped the PCR reads. The data show under 30,000 clones, roughly 3.7% seen once. CDR1 KGHSH and CDR2 LQKENI come from the germline V gene. The CDR3 has 11 residues. No patient had received any treatment before thyroid surgery. For this clone: A much larger clone differs by one base, so this may be a read error.

The TCR sequence derives from a female donor with papillary thyroid cancer or a benign thyroid nodule (not recorded which). Some clones in this sample may be carry-over from other donors' samples. Sequencing used blood. The chain has TRBV18 and TRBJ2-5; D is unclear. For the CDR3, the DNA is TGTGTCAGCTCACCCCCGGGGACCCAGTACTTC. It translates to CVSSPPGTQYF.